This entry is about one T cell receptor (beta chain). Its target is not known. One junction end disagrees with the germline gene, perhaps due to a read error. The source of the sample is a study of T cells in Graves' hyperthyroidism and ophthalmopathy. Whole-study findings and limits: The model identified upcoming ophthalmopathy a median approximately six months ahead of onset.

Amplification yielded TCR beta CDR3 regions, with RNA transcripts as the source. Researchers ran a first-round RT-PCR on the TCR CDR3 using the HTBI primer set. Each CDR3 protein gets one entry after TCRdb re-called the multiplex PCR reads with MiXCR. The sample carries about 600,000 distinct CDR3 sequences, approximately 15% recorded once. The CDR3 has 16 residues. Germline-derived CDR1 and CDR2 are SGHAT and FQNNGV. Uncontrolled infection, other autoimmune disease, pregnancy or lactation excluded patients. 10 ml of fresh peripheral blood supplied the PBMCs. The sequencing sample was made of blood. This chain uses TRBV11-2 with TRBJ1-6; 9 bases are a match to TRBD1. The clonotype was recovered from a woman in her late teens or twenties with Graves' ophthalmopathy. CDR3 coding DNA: TGCGCCAGCAGCCAGCCTGGGACAGGGAGGAATTCACCCCCCCACTTT. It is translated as CASSQPGTGRNSPPHF.